A selection of T cell receptor beta chains follows, all from one sample in a study of T cell repertoires in cytomegalovirus infection. These receptors' antigens are unknown. MiXCR, applied by TCRdb to the reads, yields one record per CDR3 protein. This sample has under 500,000 distinct CDR3 sequences, with about two fifths found just once. The specimen comprised cultured PBMCs, sampled from culture after CMV antigen stimulation. These receptors were collected from a human donor in good health (CMV status not recorded). Some clones in this sample may be carry-over from other donors' samples. Both conserved end residues are part of each CDR3. D genes are given only for firm matches. Expanded clones get a size class; other rows say once, few or many, or leave the size out.

TRBJ2-3 | 14 | NA | many | TRBV7-2 | TGTGCCAGCAGCTTAGCCGGCCCCTCGGATACGCAGTATTTT | CASSLAGPSDTQYF
TRBJ1-5 | 15 | NA | NA | TRBV24-1 | TGTGCCACCCATGATGGGGCAGCCCTGAATCAGCCCCAGCATTTT | CATHDGAALNQPQHF
TRBJ2-1 | 17 | TRBD2 | NA | TRBV11-2 | TGTGCCAGCAGCTTAGGGGCCGTTAGCGGGCCGTACAATGAGCAGTTCTTC | CASSLGAVSGPYNEQFF
TRBJ2-7 | 14 | TRBD1 | NA | TRBV12-3/TRBV12-4 | TGTGCCAGCAGGAACTCGGGACAGAGCTACGAGCAGTACTTC | CASRNSGQSYEQYF
TRBJ1-1 | 16 | NA | many | TRBV7-9 | TGTGCCAGCAGCCCAGCCAAGGGGGAACTCCACACTGAAGCTTTCTTT | CASSPAKGELHTEAFF
TRBJ1-6 | 15 | TRBD1 | few | TRBV5-6 | TGTGCCAGCATCGGGACAGGGGAAGGTTCCTCACCCCTCCACTTT | CASIGTGEGSSPLHF
TRBJ1-6 | 17 | NA | NA | TRBV6-2/TRBV6-3 | TGTGCCAGCAGTCTCTGGACGGCTAGCTCCTATAATTCACCCCTCCACTTT | CASSLWTASSYNSPLHF
TRBJ2-2 | 14 | NA | NA | TRBV28 | TGTGCCATCACGCCGGGACATTTCAGCGGGGAGCTGTTTTTT | CAITPGHFSGELFF
TRBJ2-5 | 13 | NA | NA | TRBV7-2 | TGTGCCAGCAGCTTTGACTGGGAAGAGACCCAGTACTTC | CASSFDWEETQYF
TRBJ2-3 | 16 | TRBD2 | NA | TRBV20-1 | TGCAGTGCTAGAGGGTGGACTAGCGGGAGAGCAGATACGCAGTATTTT | CSARGWTSGRADTQYF
TRBJ2-2 | 18 | NA | few | TRBV4-3 | TGCGCCAGCAGCCAAGTTTCGCCTAGGCTCGCGAACACCGGGGAGCTGTTTTTT | CASSQVSPRLANTGELFF
TRBJ2-2 | 16 | NA | NA | TRBV12-3/TRBV12-4 | TGTGCCAGCAGGCAGACAGCCCAAGCGAACACCGGGGAGCTGTTTTTT | CASRQTAQANTGELFF
TRBJ2-3 | 16 | NA | NA | TRBV7-4 | TGTGCCAGCAGCTCCCTCGTACCCACCGCCGGAGATACGCAGTATTTT | CASSSLVPTAGDTQYF
TRBJ2-2 | 14 | NA | once | TRBV7-6 | TGTGCCAGCAGCCCCTCGGCGTTCACCGGGGAGCTGTTTTTT | CASSPSAFTGELFF
TRBJ2-3 | 14 | NA | NA | TRBV6-5 | TGTGCCAGCAGTTACGGGTTGGGTGTCGATACGCAGTATTTT | CASSYGLGVDTQYF
TRBJ1-6 | 14 | NA | few | TRBV7-6 | TGTGCCAGCAGCTCGCGGACAGCGCATTCACCCCTCCACTTT | CASSSRTAHSPLHF
TRBJ1-2 | 14 | NA | NA | TRBV12-3/TRBV12-4 | TGTGCCAGCAGCCCGACAGGACTCTATAGGGGCTACACCTTC | CASSPTGLYRGYTF
TRBJ2-1 | 11 | NA | few | TRBV6-1 | TGTGCCAGCAGTGAATTTGATGAGCAGTTCTTC | CASSEFDEQFF
TRBJ2-5 | 13 | NA | few | TRBV7-6 | TGTGCCAGTCACCGGGAAGGACAAGAGACCCAGTACTTC | CASHREGQETQYF
TRBJ1-2 | 13 | NA | NA | TRBV12-3/TRBV12-4 | TGTGCCAGCAGCCTAACCAGGGATGGTCGCTACACCTTC | CASSLTRDGRYTF
TRBJ1-4 | 14 | NA | NA | TRBV7-9 | TGTGCCAGCAGCGCCCGGGACATCTGGGAAAAACTGTTTTTT | CASSARDIWEKLFF
TRBJ2-3 | 14 | TRBD2 | few | TRBV11-2 | TGTGCCAGCACCCCGGGGGGGGGCACAGATACGCAGTATTTT | CASTPGGGTDTQYF
TRBJ1-2 | 13 | NA | few | TRBV6-5 | TGTGCCAGCAGTAGACAGGCGAACTATGGCTACACCTTC | CASSRQANYGYTF
TRBJ1-6 | 16 | TRBD1 | few | TRBV7-2 | TGTGCCAGCAGCCCGTTTGGGACAGGGACGTATTCACCCCTCCACTTT | CASSPFGTGTYSPLHF
TRBJ2-7 | 16 | TRBD2 | few | TRBV7-9 | TGTGCCAGCAGCTCCCAAAGCGGGGGGAGCTCCTACGAGCAGTACTTC | CASSSQSGGSSYEQYF
TRBJ1-4 | 13 | NA | few | TRBV7-9 | TGTGCCAGCAGCTCAGTTAGAGGCCGTGGACTGTTTTTT | CASSSVRGRGLFF
TRBJ2-1 | 15 | NA | few | TRBV4-1 | TGCGCCAGCAGCCAAGAACTAGGATCCTACAATGAGCAGTTCTTC | CASSQELGSYNEQFF
TRBJ1-1 | 18 | NA | NA | TRBV7-8 | TGTGCCAGCAGCTTAGGGGCAGGGGTTGGACTTGTGAACACTGAAGCTTTCTTT | CASSLGAGVGLVNTEAFF
TRBJ2-7 | 14 | NA | NA | TRBV7-8 | TGTGCCAGCAGCCTCAGCGGGACAGCCTACGAGCAGTACTTC | CASSLSGTAYEQYF
TRBJ2-6 | 13 | NA | NA | TRBV10-3 | TGTGCCACGGAGAGATCTGGGGCCAACGTCCTGACTTTC | CATERSGANVLTF
TRBJ2-6 | 18 | NA | NA | TRBV7-8 | TGTGCCAGCAGCTTAGTCCGGAGAAGTGCATCTGGGGCCAACGTCCTGACTTTC | CASSLVRRSASGANVLTF
TRBJ2-7 | 17 | NA | NA | TRBV7-2 | TGTGCCAGCAGCTCCCCGGTCGGGCGGGGTCTCTCCTACGAGCAGTACTTC | CASSSPVGRGLSYEQYF
TRBJ2-4 | 15 | NA | few | TRBV4-1 | TGCGCCAGCAGTCTCGGCCGGGCAGGGTCGAACATTCAGTACTTC | CASSLGRAGSNIQYF
TRBJ2-3 | 14 | NA | NA | TRBV7-9 | TGTGCCAGCAGCTCCTACCTGTCCCCAGATACGCAGTATTTT | CASSSYLSPDTQYF
TRBJ2-1 | 14 | NA | NA | TRBV20-1 | TGCAGTGCAGCCGGGACTGTCACCTACAATGAGCAGTTCTTC | CSAAGTVTYNEQFF
TRBJ2-3 | 16 | TRBD2 | NA | TRBV2 | TGTGCCAGCAGGAAGACTAGCGGAAGAGACACAGATACGCAGTATTTT | CASRKTSGRDTDTQYF
TRBJ2-7 | 14 | NA | NA | TRBV11-2 | TGTGCCAGCAAATGGGCTGAGGCGTCCTACGAGCAGTACTTC | CASKWAEASYEQYF
TRBJ2-5 | 16 | NA | NA | TRBV6-5 | TGTGCCAGCAGTTACGACGGCGCCAGGTACCAAGAGACCCAGTACTTC | CASSYDGARYQETQYF
TRBJ2-3 | 14 | NA | NA | TRBV11-2 | TGTGCCAGCAGCTCCACTCGGGTTGGACATACGCAGTATTTT | CASSSTRVGHTQYF